The rows below give T cell receptor beta chains drawn from one sample of a study of cytomegalovirus exposure and HLA in healthy donors. TCRdb keeps only in-frame clones here, not all; method: immunoSEQ multiplex PCR. The sample consists of about 62,000 clones, over 70% of them appearing once. The sequencing sample was made of PBMCs. These receptors all stem from a man aged 55 to 70 in good health and CMV-seropositive. Both conserved end residues are part of each CDR3. Each record gives: clone size, V gene, J gene, D gene, CDR3 DNA, CDR3 protein. The D gene is left open where the match is weak. The size of a clone is reported for some rows only, either as once, few or many, or as a class for expanded clones.

abundance: .; v_gene: TRBV7-9; j_gene: TRBJ2-5; d_gene: .; CDR3nt: TGTGCCAGCAGCTTACTAGGTACGAAAGGTAGGGGACAAGAGACCCAGTACTTC; CDR3aa: CASSLLGTKGRGQETQYF
abundance: .; v_gene: TRBV9; j_gene: TRBJ2-1; d_gene: TRBD2; CDR3nt: TGTGCCAGCAGCGCGGAGGGGGCTAGCGGGAGATTTTCGAGCTCCTACAATGAGCAGTTCTTC; CDR3aa: CASSAEGASGRFSSSYNEQFF
abundance: .; v_gene: TRBV6-5; j_gene: TRBJ2-1; d_gene: .; CDR3nt: TGTGCCGGCAGTTTCCAGGGGATGCGCGGCAATGAGCAGTTCTTC; CDR3aa: CAGSFQGMRGNEQFF
abundance: .; v_gene: TRBV29-1; j_gene: TRBJ2-5; d_gene: .; CDR3nt: TGCAGCGTTGAGATGGCAGGGAGGGAGACCCAGTACTTC; CDR3aa: CSVEMAGRETQYF
abundance: medium-sized; v_gene: TRBV4-1; j_gene: TRBJ1-2; d_gene: .; CDR3nt: TGCGCCAGCAGCCATCCAGCGGGGGGCTATGGCTACACCTTC; CDR3aa: CASSHPAGGYGYTF
abundance: .; v_gene: TRBV4-1; j_gene: TRBJ1-2; d_gene: .; CDR3nt: TGCGCCAGCAGCCAACTATTGTTTGGCAGGGAGGAGGGTGGCTACACCTTC; CDR3aa: CASSQLLFGREEGGYTF
abundance: .; v_gene: TRBV5-6; j_gene: TRBJ1-4; d_gene: .; CDR3nt: TGTGCCAGCAGCTTGATTACAGTTACTAATGAAAAACTGTTTTTT; CDR3aa: CASSLITVTNEKLFF
abundance: .; v_gene: TRBV7-2; j_gene: TRBJ2-5; d_gene: TRBD1; CDR3nt: TGTGCCAGCACTAAGGGACAGGGAGACAGCGAGACCCAGTACTTC; CDR3aa: CASTKGQGDSETQYF
abundance: .; v_gene: TRBV10-2; j_gene: TRBJ1-5; d_gene: TRBD1; CDR3nt: TGCGCCAGCAGTGAGAAAAACAGGGGAGGAGGACAGCCCCAGCATTTT; CDR3aa: CASSEKNRGGGQPQHF
abundance: once; v_gene: TRBV2; j_gene: TRBJ1-1; d_gene: TRBD1; CDR3nt: TGTGCCAGCAGTGAAGCGAGGACAGGCCCTGGGACTGAAGCTTTCTTT; CDR3aa: CASSEARTGPGTEAFF
abundance: .; v_gene: TRBV5-1; j_gene: TRBJ1-1; d_gene: TRBD1; CDR3nt: TGCGCCAGCAGCTGGACAGGGGGCACTGAAGCTTTCTTT; CDR3aa: CASSWTGGTEAFF
abundance: .; v_gene: TRBV27; j_gene: TRBJ2-3; d_gene: TRBD1; CDR3nt: TGTGCCAGCAGTTTTTGGGGACAGACGACAGATACGCAGTATTTT; CDR3aa: CASSFWGQTTDTQYF
abundance: .; v_gene: TRBV6-5; j_gene: TRBJ1-3; d_gene: TRBD1; CDR3nt: TGTGCCAGCAGCAGTGACAGGGGGCATGGAAACACCATATATTTT; CDR3aa: CASSSDRGHGNTIYF
abundance: .; v_gene: TRBV7-9; j_gene: TRBJ1-1; d_gene: .; CDR3nt: TGTGCCAGCAGCTTAGTTCGGGGAACCAACACTGAAGCTTTCTTT; CDR3aa: CASSLVRGTNTEAFF
abundance: .; v_gene: TRBV2; j_gene: TRBJ2-3; d_gene: TRBD2; CDR3nt: TGTGCCAGCAGAGCCCTAGCGGGGGGCACAGATACGCAGTATTTT; CDR3aa: CASRALAGGTDTQYF
abundance: .; v_gene: TRBV5-1; j_gene: TRBJ2-7; d_gene: TRBD1; CDR3nt: TGCGCCAGCAGCCCCGGGGCCGGGACAGGCAGCTCCTACGAGCAGTACTTC; CDR3aa: CASSPGAGTGSSYEQYF
abundance: once; v_gene: TRBV11-3; j_gene: TRBJ2-1; d_gene: .; CDR3nt: TGTGCCAGCAGCTTAACACCTAATGAGCAGTTCTTC; CDR3aa: CASSLTPNEQFF
abundance: .; v_gene: TRBV28; j_gene: TRBJ2-7; d_gene: TRBD1; CDR3nt: TGTGCCAGCAGTTTTATCGGACAGGGAACCTACGAGCAGTACTTC; CDR3aa: CASSFIGQGTYEQYF
abundance: once; v_gene: TRBV19; j_gene: TRBJ2-1; d_gene: .; CDR3nt: TGTGCCAGTAGTGTGAGATTAGATGAGCAGTTCTTC; CDR3aa: CASSVRLDEQFF
abundance: .; v_gene: TRBV7-9; j_gene: TRBJ1-4; d_gene: TRBD1; CDR3nt: TGTTCCAGCAGCTTAGTTCAGGGGGAACTGTTTTTT; CDR3aa: CSSSLVQGELFF
abundance: .; v_gene: TRBV6-5; j_gene: TRBJ2-7; d_gene: TRBD2; CDR3nt: TGTGCCAGCAGTTTGAGCGGACTAGCGGGATGGTACGAGCAGTACTTC; CDR3aa: CASSLSGLAGWYEQYF
abundance: .; v_gene: TRBV27; j_gene: TRBJ2-7; d_gene: TRBD1; CDR3nt: TGTGCCAGCAGTTTTAGCGGGACAGGGGGAGTCGAGCAGTACTTC; CDR3aa: CASSFSGTGGVEQYF
abundance: .; v_gene: TRBV7-9; j_gene: TRBJ1-4; d_gene: .; CDR3nt: TGTGCCAGCAGCTCAGGTGACCGGGACACTGAAAAACTGTTTTTT; CDR3aa: CASSSGDRDTEKLFF
abundance: .; v_gene: TRBV2; j_gene: TRBJ1-4; d_gene: TRBD1; CDR3nt: TGTGCCAGCAGTGGGGACAGGGGGCAGGAAAAACTGTTTTTT; CDR3aa: CASSGDRGQEKLFF
abundance: .; v_gene: TRBV6-6; j_gene: TRBJ1-5; d_gene: .; CDR3nt: TGTGCCACCCTACGTGACACTTATAGCAATCAGCCCCAGCATTTT; CDR3aa: CATLRDTYSNQPQHF
abundance: .; v_gene: TRBV7-9; j_gene: TRBJ2-7; d_gene: TRBD1; CDR3nt: TGTGCCAGCAGCTTAGGGTTAGGGGACAGAACCTACGAGCAGTACTTC; CDR3aa: CASSLGLGDRTYEQYF
abundance: .; v_gene: TRBV27; j_gene: TRBJ1-1; d_gene: .; CDR3nt: TGTGCCAGCAGTTTCGACAGAAAGAACACTGAAGCTTTCTTT; CDR3aa: CASSFDRKNTEAFF
abundance: once; v_gene: TRBV7-9; j_gene: TRBJ2-7; d_gene: TRBD1; CDR3nt: TGTGCCAGCAGCGCGACAGGGAGAGGGGACGAGCAGTACTTC; CDR3aa: CASSATGRGDEQYF
abundance: .; v_gene: TRBV6-5; j_gene: TRBJ2-2; d_gene: TRBD2; CDR3nt: TGTGCCAGCAGTTCCTTTAGCGGGCGAACCGGGGAGCTGTTTTTT; CDR3aa: CASSSFSGRTGELFF
abundance: .; v_gene: TRBV5-6; j_gene: TRBJ1-1; d_gene: .; CDR3nt: TGTGCCAGCAGCCTTACAGGTGCCGGGGGGGCTTTCTTT; CDR3aa: CASSLTGAGGAFF
abundance: .; v_gene: TRBV7-6; j_gene: TRBJ2-1; d_gene: .; CDR3nt: TGTGCCAGCAGCTCCGGGACACCCGGGGCTGGTGAGCAGTTCTTC; CDR3aa: CASSSGTPGAGEQFF
abundance: .; v_gene: TRBV19; j_gene: TRBJ1-6; d_gene: .; CDR3nt: TGTGCCAGTAAGTCAGCGGGGAATTCACCCCTCCACTTT; CDR3aa: CASKSAGNSPLHF
abundance: few; v_gene: TRBV5-1; j_gene: TRBJ2-2; d_gene: TRBD2; CDR3nt: TGCGCCAGCAGCGACAACGGTGGGAGGGCAAACACCGGGGAGCTGTTTTTT; CDR3aa: CASSDNGGRANTGELFF
abundance: .; v_gene: TRBV6-1; j_gene: TRBJ2-5; d_gene: TRBD1; CDR3nt: TGTGCCAGCAGTGCCCGGACAGGGAAAGAGACCCAGTACTTC; CDR3aa: CASSARTGKETQYF
abundance: .; v_gene: TRBV7-6; j_gene: TRBJ2-2; d_gene: .; CDR3nt: TGTGCCAGCAGCTTAAATGGGCCCCGCCCCGGGGAGCTGTTTTTT; CDR3aa: CASSLNGPRPGELFF
abundance: few; v_gene: TRBV7-2; j_gene: TRBJ2-5; d_gene: TRBD1; CDR3nt: TGTGCCAGCAGCTTCACCGGGACAGGGTCAGAGACCCAGTACTTC; CDR3aa: CASSFTGTGSETQYF
abundance: few; v_gene: TRBV5-1; j_gene: TRBJ2-7; d_gene: .; CDR3nt: TGCGCCAGCAACCAGTACAGGGACTACGAGCAGTACTTC; CDR3aa: CASNQYRDYEQYF
abundance: .; v_gene: TRBV6-1; j_gene: TRBJ1-5; d_gene: .; CDR3nt: TGTGCCATCAGTCGGACAAGTTTAGAGCCCCAGCATTTT; CDR3aa: CAISRTSLEPQHF
abundance: .; v_gene: TRBV19; j_gene: TRBJ2-5; d_gene: .; CDR3nt: TGTGCCAGTAGTATGGGCCACGAGACCCAGTACTTC; CDR3aa: CASSMGHETQYF
abundance: .; v_gene: TRBV7-9; j_gene: TRBJ2-5; d_gene: .; CDR3nt: TGTGCCAGCAGCTTACCCCTAGGCGAGACCCAGTACTTC; CDR3aa: CASSLPLGETQYF
abundance: .; v_gene: TRBV5-6; j_gene: TRBJ1-4; d_gene: TRBD1; CDR3nt: TGTGCCAGCTCCAATCCGGGACAGGGGGCGGTTGATGAAAAACTGTTTTTT; CDR3aa: CASSNPGQGAVDEKLFF
abundance: .; v_gene: TRBV2; j_gene: TRBJ1-4; d_gene: .; CDR3nt: TGTGCCACTCAGGGGTTTGCAACTAATGAAAAACTGTTTTTT; CDR3aa: CATQGFATNEKLFF
abundance: .; v_gene: TRBV6-5; j_gene: TRBJ1-1; d_gene: .; CDR3nt: TGTGCCAGCACCCCTAGGGAGGCGGACACTGAAGCTTTCTTT; CDR3aa: CASTPREADTEAFF
abundance: .; v_gene: TRBV5-1; j_gene: TRBJ2-3; d_gene: TRBD2; CDR3nt: TGCGCCAGCAGCTTGGCCGGCGGGGGGGCCCCCCTTAGCACAGATACGCAGTATTTT; CDR3aa: CASSLAGGGAPLSTDTQYF
abundance: .; v_gene: TRBV5-1; j_gene: TRBJ2-1; d_gene: TRBD2; CDR3nt: TGCGCCAGCAGCTTGGGGGGACTAGGGCTCGATGAGCAGTTCTTC; CDR3aa: CASSLGGLGLDEQFF
abundance: .; v_gene: TRBV28; j_gene: TRBJ2-6; d_gene: .; CDR3nt: TGTGCCAGCAGTTTATACAGTTCTGGGGCCAACGTCCTGACTTTC; CDR3aa: CASSLYSSGANVLTF
abundance: .; v_gene: TRBV15; j_gene: TRBJ1-4; d_gene: TRBD1; CDR3nt: TGTGCCACCAGCAGAGATCGAGGACCGGGACAGGGGGAAAAACTGTTTTTT; CDR3aa: CATSRDRGPGQGEKLFF